This T cell receptor beta chain is from a study of cytomegalovirus exposure and HLA in healthy donors. Study-level results: That first-cohort TCR clusters tended to co-occur in the 100 to 150 validation repertoires was found in a later analysis.

TCRdb keeps only in-frame clones here, not all; method: immunoSEQ multiplex PCR. The data show approximately 150,000 clones, approximately 91% seen once. The count of this clone is one. Its antigen is unidentified. After removal of 6 bases from V and 6 bases from J, the junction contained 5 bases not matched to a gene. CDR3 length: 13 residues. The germline V gene encodes CDR1 SNHLY and CDR2 FYNNEI. Sequenced material: PBMCs. V is TRBV2 and J is TRBJ1-2, with TRBD1 identical over 9 bases. The receptor was isolated from a woman younger than 30 in good health and CMV-seropositive. The CDR3 region has the DNA TGTGCCAGCAGGGTTGGACAGGGGAATGGCTACACCTTC. It translates to CASRVGQGNGYTF.